A selection of T cell receptor beta chains follows, all from one sample in a study of blood T cell repertoires in COVID-19. Profiling relied on immunoSEQ multiplex PCR, and the TCRdb table lists in-frame clones only, not all of them. The sample carries roughly 220,000 clones, 85% to 90% recorded once. Input material: PBMCs or T cells enriched from blood (not recorded which). Receptors originate from a woman between 45 and 65 years old with acute COVID-19. Each CDR3 is given with its conserved first and last residue. A D gene is named only where the DNA matches it firmly. Some rows have no size entry. The others give once, few or many, or a class for an expanded clone.

CDR3aa | CDR3nt | j_gene | v_gene | abundance | d_gene
CASSPRAPTYEQYF | TGTGCCAGCAGCCCCAGGGCCCCGACCTACGAGCAGTACTTC | TRBJ2-7 | TRBV7-2 | - | -
CASSYRQLPNTGELFF | TGTGCCAGCTCCTACAGGCAGCTCCCGAACACCGGGGAGCTGTTTTTT | TRBJ2-2 | TRBV9 | - | -
CASRIWGGLNYGYTF | TGTGCCAGCAGAATATGGGGGGGACTAAACTATGGCTACACCTTC | TRBJ1-2 | TRBV27 | - | -
CASSRRLAAYNEQFF | TGTGCCAGCAGCAGGAGACTAGCGGCTTACAATGAGCAGTTCTTC | TRBJ2-1 | TRBV11-3 | once | TRBD2
CASTLRGGIQAFF | TGTGCCAGCACGTTGCGGGGGGGAATACAAGCTTTCTTT | TRBJ1-1 | TRBV28 | once | -
CASSLWTSGNTDTQYF | TGCGCCAGCAGCCTCTGGACTAGCGGAAACACAGATACGCAGTATTTT | TRBJ2-3 | TRBV4-1 | - | TRBD2
CASSSDILQETQYF | TGTGCCAGCAGTTCGGACATCCTTCAAGAGACCCAGTACTTC | TRBJ2-5 | TRBV27 | - | -
CASTNPHQGDYGAFF | TGTGCCAGCACCAATCCCCACCAGGGGGATTATGGAGCTTTCTTT | TRBJ1-1 | TRBV6-5 | - | TRBD1
CAISERARSNSNQPQHF | TGTGCCATCAGTGAGCGAGCTCGTTCTAATAGCAATCAGCCCCAGCATTTT | TRBJ1-5 | TRBV10-3 | - | -
CAISESSGTSYNEQFF | TGTGCCATCAGTGAGTCGAGCGGGACCTCCTACAATGAGCAGTTCTTC | TRBJ2-1 | TRBV10-3 | once | TRBD2
CASSGSSYEQYF | TGTGCCAGCAGCGGCAGCTCCTACGAGCAGTACTTC | TRBJ2-7 | TRBV6-2/TRBV6-3 | once | -
CAWTQGANEKLFF | TGTGCCTGGACACAGGGGGCTAATGAAAAACTGTTTTTT | TRBJ1-4 | TRBV30 | - | TRBD1
CASSLQNNQPQHF | TGTGCCAGCAGCCTGCAGAACAATCAGCCCCAGCATTTT | TRBJ1-5 | TRBV28 | - | -
CASSLVRGNTQYF | TGTGCCAGCAGTTTGGTGCGGGGAAATACGCAGTATTTT | TRBJ2-3 | TRBV28 | - | -
CASERSQRNEQFF | TGTGCCTCGGAGAGATCGCAAAGGAATGAGCAGTTCTTC | TRBJ2-1 | TRBV30 | - | -
CASSSSRRVDSYNEQFF | TGTGCCAGCAGCTCCAGCCGACGGGTAGACTCCTACAATGAGCAGTTCTTC | TRBJ2-1 | TRBV9 | - | -
CATSRGQGAEKLFF | TGTGCCACCAGCAGAGGACAGGGGGCGGAAAAACTGTTTTTT | TRBJ1-4 | TRBV15 | many | TRBD1
CASSLRTSGREGFTYNEQFF | TGTGCCAGCAGCCTGCGGACTAGCGGGAGGGAGGGTTTCACCTACAATGAGCAGTTCTTC | TRBJ2-1 | TRBV9 | - | TRBD2
CASSPFGGLSSYEQYF | TGTGCCAGCAGCCCATTCGGAGGACTGAGCTCCTACGAGCAGTACTTC | TRBJ2-7 | TRBV3-1/TRBV3-2 | - | -
CASSSLGGAGVLYEQYF | TGCGCCAGCAGCTCCCTAGGCGGGGCGGGAGTACTCTACGAGCAGTACTTC | TRBJ2-7 | TRBV5-1 | - | TRBD2
CASSKPGGQPQHF | TGTGCCAGCAGCAAACCAGGGGGTCAGCCCCAGCATTTT | TRBJ1-5 | TRBV7-2 | - | TRBD1
CASSQTLGQLANYGYTF | TGTGCCAGCAGCCAGACCCTTGGACAGCTAGCTAACTATGGCTACACCTTC | TRBJ1-2 | TRBV4-2 | - | -